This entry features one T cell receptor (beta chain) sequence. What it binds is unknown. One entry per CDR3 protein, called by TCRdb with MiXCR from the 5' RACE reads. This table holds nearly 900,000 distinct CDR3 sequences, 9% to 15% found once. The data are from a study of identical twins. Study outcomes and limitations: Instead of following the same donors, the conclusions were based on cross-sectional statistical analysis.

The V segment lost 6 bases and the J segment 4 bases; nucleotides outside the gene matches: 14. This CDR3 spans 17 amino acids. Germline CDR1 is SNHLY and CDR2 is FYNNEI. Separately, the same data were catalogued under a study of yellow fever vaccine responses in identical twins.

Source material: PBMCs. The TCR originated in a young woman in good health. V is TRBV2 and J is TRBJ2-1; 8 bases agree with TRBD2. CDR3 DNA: TGTGCCAGCAGCGAATCCAAGCGGGAGTTAGGGTACAATGAGCAGTTCTTC. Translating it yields CASSESKRELGYNEQFF.